This is a list of T cell receptor beta chains from one sample in a study of regulatory T cells in long-lasting Graves disease. TCRdb re-called the multiplex PCR reads with MiXCR, one entry per CDR3 protein. This sample has about 460,000 distinct CDR3 sequences, with about 15% found just once. The sample was also reused in another study, on T cells in Graves' hyperthyroidism and ophthalmopathy.

Sequencing used peripheral blood mononuclear cells (PBMCs), obtained at new diagnosis, from a patient treated with antithyroid drugs. These TCRs come from a woman in her fifties or sixties with Graves disease. CDR3s include the opening cysteine and the closing phenylalanine or tryptophan. The listing skips clone size in some rows; elsewhere it reads once, few, many or a size class.

v_gene: TRBV5-1
j_gene: TRBJ2-1
abundance: few
CDR3aa: CASSLQTTSVQKQFF

v_gene: TRBV6-1
j_gene: TRBJ2-1
abundance: few
CDR3aa: CASTPWGTPNYNEQFF

v_gene: TRBV28
j_gene: TRBJ1-2
abundance: many
CDR3aa: CASSLSLGQGYTF

v_gene: TRBV2
j_gene: TRBJ1-2
abundance: many
CDR3aa: CASSRPGGYGYTF

v_gene: TRBV7-8
j_gene: TRBJ2-5
abundance: many
CDR3aa: CASSLVGTSGSEETQYF

v_gene: TRBV5-1
j_gene: TRBJ1-4
abundance: once
CDR3aa: CASSLRPPGGQGMNEKLFF

v_gene: TRBV29-1
j_gene: TRBJ2-1
abundance: many
CDR3aa: CSVEESDNEQFF

v_gene: TRBV7-6
j_gene: TRBJ2-7
abundance: many
CDR3aa: CASSALAGDYEQYF

v_gene: TRBV6-1
j_gene: TRBJ1-5
abundance: NA
CDR3aa: CASSNRDKPGGNQPQHF

v_gene: TRBV28
j_gene: TRBJ2-1
abundance: many
CDR3aa: CASGTGGRNEQFF

v_gene: TRBV14
j_gene: TRBJ2-1
abundance: few
CDR3aa: CASSQEGGTRPFF

v_gene: TRBV28
j_gene: TRBJ2-7
abundance: NA
CDR3aa: CASNGLAGRTYEQYF

v_gene: TRBV19
j_gene: TRBJ2-1
abundance: NA
CDR3aa: CASSTRGPLGPYNEQFF

v_gene: TRBV18
j_gene: TRBJ2-7
abundance: NA
CDR3aa: CASSGTERTPSYEQYF

v_gene: TRBV18
j_gene: TRBJ2-7
abundance: few
CDR3aa: CASSPPLDPGRKTYEQYF

v_gene: TRBV24-1
j_gene: TRBJ2-2
abundance: NA
CDR3aa: CATSDEQGGNTGELFF

v_gene: TRBV6-2/TRBV6-3
j_gene: TRBJ2-6
abundance: many
CDR3aa: CASSSGAGANVLTF

v_gene: TRBV4-1
j_gene: TRBJ2-2
abundance: NA
CDR3aa: CASSPLTGSGELFF

v_gene: TRBV5-1
j_gene: TRBJ1-1
abundance: few
CDR3aa: CASSLAGEVWNTEAFF

v_gene: TRBV27
j_gene: TRBJ1-1
abundance: many
CDR3aa: CASSRQGFTEAFF

v_gene: TRBV2
j_gene: TRBJ2-1
abundance: many
CDR3aa: CASSSDLSSYNEQFF

v_gene: TRBV6-2/TRBV6-3
j_gene: TRBJ1-6
abundance: few
CDR3aa: CASRNDRLMRNSPLHF

v_gene: TRBV12-3/TRBV12-4
j_gene: TRBJ1-2
abundance: few
CDR3aa: CASRPSRAPFNYGYTF

v_gene: TRBV27
j_gene: TRBJ2-5
abundance: few
CDR3aa: CASSPGQGSYQETQYF

v_gene: TRBV20-1
j_gene: TRBJ2-2
abundance: many
CDR3aa: CSASGAGAIGELFF

v_gene: TRBV29-1
j_gene: TRBJ2-2
abundance: many
CDR3aa: CSVEGGWGTSNTGELFF

v_gene: TRBV28
j_gene: TRBJ2-5
abundance: many
CDR3aa: CASEGGGSAETQYF

v_gene: TRBV28
j_gene: TRBJ1-4
abundance: many
CDR3aa: CASSFSSANEKLFF

v_gene: TRBV10-3
j_gene: TRBJ2-3
abundance: NA
CDR3aa: CAISDSEADTQYF

v_gene: TRBV9
j_gene: TRBJ2-1
abundance: many
CDR3aa: CASSVADRAEQFF

v_gene: TRBV4-1
j_gene: TRBJ2-3
abundance: NA
CDR3aa: CASSQDLGTTDTQYF

v_gene: TRBV4-1
j_gene: TRBJ2-7
abundance: few
CDR3aa: CASSQPGQGYHEQYF

v_gene: TRBV27
j_gene: TRBJ2-1
abundance: NA
CDR3aa: CASSLWTSGSFPYNEQFF

v_gene: TRBV12-3/TRBV12-4
j_gene: TRBJ1-4
abundance: NA
CDR3aa: CASSLPRENEKLFF

v_gene: TRBV7-9
j_gene: TRBJ2-2
abundance: many
CDR3aa: CASLSGYTGELFF

v_gene: TRBV5-1
j_gene: TRBJ2-2
abundance: NA
CDR3aa: CASSDRTGGGLTSGTPDTGELFF

v_gene: TRBV2
j_gene: TRBJ2-7
abundance: few
CDR3aa: CATKKLGQGGEQYF

v_gene: TRBV28
j_gene: TRBJ2-1
abundance: many
CDR3aa: CASSFSAPGEQFF

v_gene: TRBV11-3
j_gene: NA
abundance: many
CDR3aa: CASSQTLMETQYF

v_gene: TRBV11-2
j_gene: TRBJ2-5
abundance: many
CDR3aa: CASSLVRREQETQYF

v_gene: TRBV7-9
j_gene: TRBJ1-2
abundance: many
CDR3aa: CASSLAPSAGGDYGYTF

v_gene: TRBV10-3
j_gene: TRBJ1-1
abundance: many
CDR3aa: CAISDSGIRAFF

v_gene: TRBV5-1
j_gene: TRBJ2-1
abundance: many
CDR3aa: CASSLEDRVYNEQFF

v_gene: TRBV7-2
j_gene: TRBJ2-7
abundance: many
CDR3aa: CASSYSEGSYEQYF

v_gene: TRBV28
j_gene: TRBJ2-3
abundance: NA
CDR3aa: CASSPMWASGASTDTRYF

v_gene: TRBV12-3/TRBV12-4
j_gene: TRBJ2-7
abundance: NA
CDR3aa: CASTYDWSYEQYF

v_gene: TRBV3-1
j_gene: TRBJ1-1
abundance: NA
CDR3aa: CASSHRPGTGVGTEAFF

v_gene: TRBV28
j_gene: TRBJ2-5
abundance: many
CDR3aa: CASRITGVETQYF

v_gene: TRBV5-1
j_gene: TRBJ2-7
abundance: NA
CDR3aa: CASSLVLRTSDYEQYF

v_gene: TRBV6-5
j_gene: TRBJ1-2
abundance: many
CDR3aa: CASSYADRIYGYTF

v_gene: TRBV5-1
j_gene: TRBJ2-2
abundance: few
CDR3aa: CASSLVGPGGELFF

v_gene: TRBV3-1
j_gene: TRBJ2-5
abundance: many
CDR3aa: CASSRDRETQYF

v_gene: TRBV7-9
j_gene: TRBJ2-1
abundance: many
CDR3aa: CASSLAMREGQDNEQFF